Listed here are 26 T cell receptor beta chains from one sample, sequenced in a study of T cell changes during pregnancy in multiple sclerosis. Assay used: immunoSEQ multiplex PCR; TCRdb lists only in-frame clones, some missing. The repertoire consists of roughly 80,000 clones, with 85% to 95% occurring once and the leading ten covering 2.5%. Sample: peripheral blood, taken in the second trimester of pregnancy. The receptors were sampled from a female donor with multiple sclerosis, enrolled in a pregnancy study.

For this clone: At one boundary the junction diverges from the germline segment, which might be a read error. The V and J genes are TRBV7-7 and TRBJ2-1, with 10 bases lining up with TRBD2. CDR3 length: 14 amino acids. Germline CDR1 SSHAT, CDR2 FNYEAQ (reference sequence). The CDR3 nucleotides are TGTGCTAGCAGCTTGGGACTAGCGAGCAATGAGCAGTTCTTC. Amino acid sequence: CASSLGLASNEQFF.

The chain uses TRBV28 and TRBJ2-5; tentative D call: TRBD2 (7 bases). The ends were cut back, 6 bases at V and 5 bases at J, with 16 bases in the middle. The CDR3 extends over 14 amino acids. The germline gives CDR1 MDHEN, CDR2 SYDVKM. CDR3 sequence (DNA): TGTGCCAGCAGCCCCCGGGGGGCGCGCGAGACCCAGTACTTC. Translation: CASSPRGARETQYF.

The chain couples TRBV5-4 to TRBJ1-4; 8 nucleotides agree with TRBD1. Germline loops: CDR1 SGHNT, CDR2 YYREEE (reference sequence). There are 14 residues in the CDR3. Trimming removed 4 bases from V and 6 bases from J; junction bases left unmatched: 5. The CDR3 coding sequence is TGTGCCAGCAGCCCAGGGACAGGCTATGAAAAACTGTTTTTT. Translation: CASSPGTGYEKLFF.

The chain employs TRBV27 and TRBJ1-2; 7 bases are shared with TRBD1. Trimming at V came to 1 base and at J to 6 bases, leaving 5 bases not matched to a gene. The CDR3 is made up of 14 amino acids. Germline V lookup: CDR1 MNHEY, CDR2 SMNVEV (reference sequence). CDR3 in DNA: TGTGCCAGCAGTTTATACGACAGGGCGGATGGCTACACCTTC. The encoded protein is CASSLYDRADGYTF.

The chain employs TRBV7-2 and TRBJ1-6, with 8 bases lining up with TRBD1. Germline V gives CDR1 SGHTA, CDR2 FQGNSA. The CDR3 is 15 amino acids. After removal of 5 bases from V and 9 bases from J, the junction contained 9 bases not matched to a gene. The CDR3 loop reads CASSRMRQGSSPLHF. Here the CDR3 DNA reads TGTGCCAGCAGCCGAATGCGACAGGGGAGTTCACCCCTCCACTTT.

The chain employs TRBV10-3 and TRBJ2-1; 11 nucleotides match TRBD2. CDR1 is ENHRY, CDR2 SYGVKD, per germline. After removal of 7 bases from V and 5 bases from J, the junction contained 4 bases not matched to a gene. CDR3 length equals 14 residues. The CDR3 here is CAITSGGFDNEQFF. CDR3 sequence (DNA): TGTGCCATCACTAGCGGGGGGTTCGACAATGAGCAGTTCTTC.

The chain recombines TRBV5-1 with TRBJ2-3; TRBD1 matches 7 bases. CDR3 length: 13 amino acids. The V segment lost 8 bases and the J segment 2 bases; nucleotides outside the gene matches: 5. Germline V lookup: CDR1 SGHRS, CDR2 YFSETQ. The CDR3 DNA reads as TGCGCCAGTCAGACAGGGAACACAGATACGCAGTATTTT. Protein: CASQTGNTDTQYF.

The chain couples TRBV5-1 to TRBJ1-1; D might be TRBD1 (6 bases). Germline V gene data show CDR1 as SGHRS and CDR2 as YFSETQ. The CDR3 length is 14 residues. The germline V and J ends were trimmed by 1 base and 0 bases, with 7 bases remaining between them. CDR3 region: CASSLQGMNTEAFF. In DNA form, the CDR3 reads TGCGCCAGCAGCTTGCAGGGGATGAACACTGAAGCTTTCTTT.

DNA of the CDR3: TGCGCCAGCAGCCCTATCGGCAGGGCCCAAGAGACCCAGTACTTC. This gives the protein CASSPIGRAQETQYF. V gene TRBV5-1 combines with J gene TRBJ2-5; TRBD1 is a possible D gene (5 bases). The V and J ends lost 4 bases and 1 base respectively, with 14 bases between them. Per the germline V gene, CDR1 is SGHRS and CDR2 is YFSETQ. The CDR3 loop spans 15 amino acids.

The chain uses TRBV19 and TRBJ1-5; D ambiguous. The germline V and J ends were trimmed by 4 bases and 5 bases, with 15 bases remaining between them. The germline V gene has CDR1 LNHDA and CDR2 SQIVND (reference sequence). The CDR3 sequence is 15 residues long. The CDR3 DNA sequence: TGTGCCAGTAGTAGCACTCGAGAGTTGGATCAGCCCCAGCATTTT. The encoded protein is CASSSTRELDQPQHF.

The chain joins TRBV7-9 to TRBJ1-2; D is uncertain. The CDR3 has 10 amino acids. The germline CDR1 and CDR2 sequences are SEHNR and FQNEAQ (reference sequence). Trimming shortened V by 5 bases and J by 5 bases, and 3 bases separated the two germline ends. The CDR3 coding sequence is TGTGCCAGCAGCCTGTATGGCTACACCTTC. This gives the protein CASSLYGYTF. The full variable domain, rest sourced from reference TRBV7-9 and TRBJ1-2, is DTGVSQNPRHKITKRGQNVTFRCDPISEHNRLYWYRQTLGQGPEFLTYFQNEAQLEKSRLLSDRFSAERPKGSFSTLEIQRTEQGDSAMYLCASSLYGYTFGSGTRLTVV.

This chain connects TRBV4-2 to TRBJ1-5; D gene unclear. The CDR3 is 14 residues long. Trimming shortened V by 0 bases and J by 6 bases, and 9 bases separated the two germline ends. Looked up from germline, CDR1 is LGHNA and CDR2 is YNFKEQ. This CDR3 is CASSQDSSIQPQHF. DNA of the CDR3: TGTGCCAGCAGCCAAGATAGTTCGATTCAGCCCCAGCATTTT.

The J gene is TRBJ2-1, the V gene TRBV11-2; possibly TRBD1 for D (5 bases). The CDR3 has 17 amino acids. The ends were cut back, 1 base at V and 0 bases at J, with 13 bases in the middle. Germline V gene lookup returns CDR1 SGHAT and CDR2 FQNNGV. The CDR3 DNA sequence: TGTGCCAGCAGCTTAGTTCGACAGCCTATCTCCTACAATGAGCAGTTCTTC. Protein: CASSLVRQPISYNEQFF.

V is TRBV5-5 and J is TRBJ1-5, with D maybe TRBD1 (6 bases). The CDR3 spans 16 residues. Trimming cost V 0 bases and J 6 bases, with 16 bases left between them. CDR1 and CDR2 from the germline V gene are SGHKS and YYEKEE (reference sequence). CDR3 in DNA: TGTGCCAGCAGCTTGGGAATCGCAGGGGACGGTCAGCCCCAGCATTTT. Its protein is CASSLGIAGDGQPQHF.

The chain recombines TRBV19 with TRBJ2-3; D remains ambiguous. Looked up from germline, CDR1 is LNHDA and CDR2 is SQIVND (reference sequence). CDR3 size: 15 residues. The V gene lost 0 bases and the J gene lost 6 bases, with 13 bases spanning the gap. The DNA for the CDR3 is TGTGCCAGTAGTATAGATCTGCGGTCCGAGGATACGCAGTATTTT. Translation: CASSIDLRSEDTQYF.

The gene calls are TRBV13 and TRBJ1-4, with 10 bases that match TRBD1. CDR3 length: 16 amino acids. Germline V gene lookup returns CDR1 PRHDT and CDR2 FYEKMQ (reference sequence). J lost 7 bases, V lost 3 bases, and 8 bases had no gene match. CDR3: CASSLGQGPLREKLFF. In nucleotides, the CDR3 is TGTGCCAGCAGCTTGGGACAGGGGCCCCTTCGTGAAAAACTGTTTTTT.

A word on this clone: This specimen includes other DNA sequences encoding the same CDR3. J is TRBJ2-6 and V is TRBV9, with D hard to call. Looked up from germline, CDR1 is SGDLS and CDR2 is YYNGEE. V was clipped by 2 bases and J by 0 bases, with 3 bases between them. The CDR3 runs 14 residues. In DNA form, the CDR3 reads TGTGCCAGCAGCGTCTACTCTGGGGCCAACGTCCTGACTTTC. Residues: CASSVYSGANVLTF.

CDR3 sequence reads: CASRRVEADTGELFF. CDR3 coding DNA: TGTGCCAGCAGGCGGGTTGAGGCGGACACCGGGGAGCTGTTTTTT. The V call is TRBV5-8, the J call TRBJ2-2; D is perhaps TRBD2 (5 bases). The germline V and J ends were trimmed by 5 bases and 3 bases, with 14 bases remaining between them. Germline CDR1 SGHTS, CDR2 YDEGEE. The length of the CDR3 is 15 residues.

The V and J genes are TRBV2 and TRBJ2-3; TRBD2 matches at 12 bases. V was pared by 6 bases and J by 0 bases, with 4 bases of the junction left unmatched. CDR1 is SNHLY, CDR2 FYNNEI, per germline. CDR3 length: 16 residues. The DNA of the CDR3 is TGTGCCAGCAGCAAACTAGCGGGGGGAAGCACAGATACGCAGTATTTT. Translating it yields CASSKLAGGSTDTQYF.

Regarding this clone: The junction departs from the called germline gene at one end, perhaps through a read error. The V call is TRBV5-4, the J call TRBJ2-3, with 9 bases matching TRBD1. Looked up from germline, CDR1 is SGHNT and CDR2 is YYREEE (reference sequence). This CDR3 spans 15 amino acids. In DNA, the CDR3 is TGTGCCAGCACCTTGACAGGGGGAAGCACAGATACGCAGTATTTT. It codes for CASTLTGGSTDTQYF.

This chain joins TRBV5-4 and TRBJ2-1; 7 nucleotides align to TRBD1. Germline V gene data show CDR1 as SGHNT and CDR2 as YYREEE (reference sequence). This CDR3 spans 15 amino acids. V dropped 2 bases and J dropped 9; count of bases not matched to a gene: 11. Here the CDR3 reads CASSLRIQGVGEQFF. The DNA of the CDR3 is TGTGCCAGCAGCTTACGCATTCAGGGGGTCGGTGAGCAGTTCTTC.

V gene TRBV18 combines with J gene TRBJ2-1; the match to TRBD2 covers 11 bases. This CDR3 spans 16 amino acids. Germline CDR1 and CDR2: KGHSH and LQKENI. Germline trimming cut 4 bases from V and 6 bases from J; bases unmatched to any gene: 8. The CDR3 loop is CASSLSGGAMFNEQFF. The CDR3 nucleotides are TGTGCCAGCTCACTTAGCGGGGGGGCGATGTTCAATGAGCAGTTCTTC.

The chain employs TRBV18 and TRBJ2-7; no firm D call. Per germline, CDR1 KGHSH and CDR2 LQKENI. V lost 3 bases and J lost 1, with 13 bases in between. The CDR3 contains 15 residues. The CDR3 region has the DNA TGTGCCAGCTCACCTCGTACGTCCGGGTCCTACGAGCAGTACTTC. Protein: CASSPRTSGSYEQYF.

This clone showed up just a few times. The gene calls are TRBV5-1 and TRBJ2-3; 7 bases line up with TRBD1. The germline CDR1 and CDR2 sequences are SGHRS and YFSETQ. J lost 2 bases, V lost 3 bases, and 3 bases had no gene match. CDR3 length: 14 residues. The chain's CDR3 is CASSYGQDTDTQYF. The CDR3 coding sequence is TGCGCCAGCAGCTACGGACAGGACACAGATACGCAGTATTTT.

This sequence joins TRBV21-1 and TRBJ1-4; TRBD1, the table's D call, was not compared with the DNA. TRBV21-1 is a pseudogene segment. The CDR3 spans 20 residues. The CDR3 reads CASSKVLPPRQTSTNEKLFF. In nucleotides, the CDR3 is TGTGCCAGCAGCAAAGTACTCCCTCCTAGACAGACCTCAACTAATGAAAAACTGTTTTTT.

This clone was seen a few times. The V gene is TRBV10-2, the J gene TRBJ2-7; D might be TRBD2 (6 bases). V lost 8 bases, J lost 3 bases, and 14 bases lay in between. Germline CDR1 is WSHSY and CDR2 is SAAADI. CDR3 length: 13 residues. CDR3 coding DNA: TGCGCCAGCTCGGCTAGCGAGGGCTACGAGCAGTACTTC. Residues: CASSASEGYEQYF.